The present T cell receptor (beta chain) was sequenced within a study of blood T cell repertoires in COVID-19. About the research overall: The samples span acute and convalescent COVID-19 from the United States, Italy and Spain.

The V gene lost 3 bases and the J gene lost 4 bases, with 16 bases spanning the gap. CDR3 length: 16 amino acids. The germline V gene encodes CDR1 MNHEY and CDR2 SVGAGI. Only in-frame clones appear in the TCRdb table, and some are missing; sequencing was by immunoSEQ multiplex PCR. The table shows around 75,000 clones, with 79% occurring only once. V usage is TRBV6-5 and J usage is TRBJ2-1; D perhaps matches TRBD2 (6 bases). Sample: peripheral blood. The receptor was isolated from an elderly woman with active or convalescent COVID-19. The CDR3 nucleotides are TGTGCCAGCAGTTATGACGCGGGGTTCGGGTACAATGAGCAGTTCTTC. Its translation: CASSYDAGFGYNEQFF.